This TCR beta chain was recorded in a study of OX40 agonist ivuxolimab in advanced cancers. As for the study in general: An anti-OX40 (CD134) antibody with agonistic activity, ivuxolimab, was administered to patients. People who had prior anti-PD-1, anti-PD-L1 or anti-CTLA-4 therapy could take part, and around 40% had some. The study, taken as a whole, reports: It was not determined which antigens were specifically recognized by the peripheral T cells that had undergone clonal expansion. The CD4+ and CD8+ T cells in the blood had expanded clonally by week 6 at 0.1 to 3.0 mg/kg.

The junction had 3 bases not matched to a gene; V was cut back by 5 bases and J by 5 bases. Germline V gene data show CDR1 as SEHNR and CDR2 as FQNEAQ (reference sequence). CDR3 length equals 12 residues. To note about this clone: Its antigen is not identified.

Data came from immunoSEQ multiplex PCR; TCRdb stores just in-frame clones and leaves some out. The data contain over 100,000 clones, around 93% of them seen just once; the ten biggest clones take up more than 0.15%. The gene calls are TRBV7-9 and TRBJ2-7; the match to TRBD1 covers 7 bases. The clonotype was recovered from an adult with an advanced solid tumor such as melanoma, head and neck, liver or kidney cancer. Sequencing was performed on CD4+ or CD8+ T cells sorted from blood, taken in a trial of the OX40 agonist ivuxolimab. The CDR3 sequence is CASSTTGNEQYF. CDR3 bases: TGTGCCAGCAGCACGACAGGGAACGAGCAGTACTTC. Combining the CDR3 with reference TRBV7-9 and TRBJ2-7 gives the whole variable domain DTGVSQNPRHKITKRGQNVTFRCDPISEHNRLYWYRQTLGQGPEFLTYFQNEAQLEKSRLLSDRFSAERPKGSFSTLEIQRTEQGDSAMYLCASSTTGNEQYFGPGTRLTVT.